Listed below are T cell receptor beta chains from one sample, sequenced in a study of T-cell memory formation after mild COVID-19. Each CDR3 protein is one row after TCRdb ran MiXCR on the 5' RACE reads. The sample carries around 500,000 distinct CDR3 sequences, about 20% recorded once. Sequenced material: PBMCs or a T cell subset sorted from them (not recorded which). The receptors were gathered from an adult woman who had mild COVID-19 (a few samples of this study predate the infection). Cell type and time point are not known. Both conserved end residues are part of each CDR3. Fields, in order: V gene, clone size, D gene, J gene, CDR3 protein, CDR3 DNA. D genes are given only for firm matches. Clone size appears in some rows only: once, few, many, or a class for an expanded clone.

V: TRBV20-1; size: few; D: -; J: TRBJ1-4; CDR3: CSAVTPREGSTNEKLFF; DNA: TGCAGTGCTGTGACTCCGCGGGAGGGGTCAACTAATGAAAAACTGTTTTTT
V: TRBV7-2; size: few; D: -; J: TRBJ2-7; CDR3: CASSFSYGLGYEQYF; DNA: TGTGCCAGCAGCTTCTCTTATGGGCTTGGATACGAGCAGTACTTC
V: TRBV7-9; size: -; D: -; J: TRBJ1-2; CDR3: CASSFSSQGLNYGYTF; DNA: TGTGCCAGCAGCTTCTCTAGTCAGGGTCTTAACTATGGCTACACCTTC
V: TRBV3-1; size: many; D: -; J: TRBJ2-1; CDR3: CASSQGASLFF; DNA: TGTGCCAGCAGCCAAGGGGCTAGCCTGTTCTTC
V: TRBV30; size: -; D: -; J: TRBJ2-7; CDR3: CAWSAPPERDDEQYF; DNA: TGTGCCTGGAGTGCCCCACCGGAAAGAGATGACGAGCAGTACTTC
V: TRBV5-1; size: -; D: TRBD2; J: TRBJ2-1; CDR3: CASTLNPGLAGGRSYNEQFF; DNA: TGCGCCAGCACCCTGAATCCGGGACTAGCGGGAGGGCGGTCCTACAATGAGCAGTTCTTC
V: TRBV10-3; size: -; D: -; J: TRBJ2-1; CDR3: CAISDGNEQFF; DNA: TGTGCCATCAGTGATGGGAATGAGCAGTTCTTC
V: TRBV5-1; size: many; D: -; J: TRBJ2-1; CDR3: CASSSAASYNEQFF; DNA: TGCGCCAGCAGCTCAGCGGCGTCCTACAATGAGCAGTTCTTC
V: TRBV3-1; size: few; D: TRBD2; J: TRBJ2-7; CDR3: CASRGLGLADYEQYF; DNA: TGTGCCAGCAGGGGACTGGGACTAGCGGACTACGAGCAGTACTTC
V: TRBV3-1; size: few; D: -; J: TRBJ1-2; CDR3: CASSQKVDGGYTF; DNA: TGTGCCAGCAGCCAGAAAGTCGATGGTGGCTACACCTTC
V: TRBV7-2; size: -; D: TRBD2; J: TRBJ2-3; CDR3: CASSTSGLATDTQYF; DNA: TGTGCCAGCAGCACCTCAGGACTAGCGACAGATACGCAGTATTTT
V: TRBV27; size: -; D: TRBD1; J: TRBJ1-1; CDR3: CASSFDRGGVNTEAFF; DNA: TGTGCCAGCAGTTTTGACAGGGGGGGCGTGAACACTGAAGCTTTCTTT
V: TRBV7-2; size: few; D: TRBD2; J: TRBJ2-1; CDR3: CASRVNSGSSYNEQFF; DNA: TGTGCCAGCAGAGTTAATAGCGGGAGCTCCTACAATGAGCAGTTCTTC
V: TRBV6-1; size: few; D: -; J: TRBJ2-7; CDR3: CASSEDGTYEQYF; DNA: TGTGCCAGCAGTGAGGACGGAACCTACGAGCAGTACTTC
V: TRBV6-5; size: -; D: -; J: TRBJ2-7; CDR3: CASSSLGQGPYEQYF; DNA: TGTGCCAGCAGTTCACTCGGGCAGGGTCCCTACGAGCAGTACTTC
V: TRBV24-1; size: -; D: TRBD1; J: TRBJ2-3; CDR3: CATSGTGGDTQYF; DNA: TGTGCCACCAGTGGCACAGGGGGAGATACGCAGTATTTT
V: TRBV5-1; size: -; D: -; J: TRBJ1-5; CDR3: CASSLDGGSNQPQHF; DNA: TGCGCCAGCAGCTTGGACGGAGGGAGCAATCAGCCCCAGCATTTT
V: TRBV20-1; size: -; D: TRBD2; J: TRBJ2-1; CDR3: CSARKSGRANFHSEQFF; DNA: TGCAGTGCTAGAAAAAGCGGGAGGGCGAATTTTCATAGTGAGCAGTTCTTC
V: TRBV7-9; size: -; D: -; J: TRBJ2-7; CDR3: CASSQGIEQYF; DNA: TGTGCCAGCAGCCAAGGGATCGAGCAGTACTTC
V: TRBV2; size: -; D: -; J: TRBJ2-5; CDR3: CATEGRNQETQYF; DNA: TGTGCCACCGAGGGCAGAAACCAAGAGACCCAGTACTTC
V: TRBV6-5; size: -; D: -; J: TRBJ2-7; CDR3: CASRPTVIKDEQYF; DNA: TGTGCCAGCCGCCCCACGGTTATAAAGGACGAGCAGTACTTC
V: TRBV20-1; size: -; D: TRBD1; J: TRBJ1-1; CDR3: CSASAQGRTGGLNTEAFF; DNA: TGCAGTGCTAGTGCCCAGGGGCGGACAGGGGGCCTGAACACTGAAGCTTTCTTT
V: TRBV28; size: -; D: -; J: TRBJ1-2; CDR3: CASSPDGKNYGYTF; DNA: TGTGCCAGCAGTCCGGACGGGAAGAACTATGGCTACACCTTC
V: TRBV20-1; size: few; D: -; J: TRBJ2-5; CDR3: CSARPRELPGTQRETQYF; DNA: TGCAGTGCTAGACCCAGGGAATTACCCGGGACTCAAAGGGAGACCCAGTACTTC
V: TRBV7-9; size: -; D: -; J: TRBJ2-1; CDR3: CASSQLLLGEQFF; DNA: TGTGCCAGCAGTCAACTACTATTAGGGGAGCAGTTCTTC
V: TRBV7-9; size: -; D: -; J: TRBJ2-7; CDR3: CASSLGQGPAYEQYF; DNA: TGTGCCAGCAGCTTAGGCCAGGGACCCGCCTACGAGCAGTACTTC
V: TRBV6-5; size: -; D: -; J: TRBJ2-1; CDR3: CASTLRRDSGSDGQFF; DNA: TGTGCCAGCACCCTACGCCGGGACTCCGGGTCCGATGGGCAGTTCTTC
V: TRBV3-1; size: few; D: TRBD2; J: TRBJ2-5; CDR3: CASSLSRGGFSETQYF; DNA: TGTGCCAGCAGCCTGAGCCGCGGGGGATTCTCAGAGACCCAGTACTTC
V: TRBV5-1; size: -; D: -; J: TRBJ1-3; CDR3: CASSLDSGNTIYF; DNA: TGCGCCAGCAGCTTGGACTCTGGAAACACCATATATTTT
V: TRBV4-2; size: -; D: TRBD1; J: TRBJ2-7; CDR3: CASSQGTGLDEQYF; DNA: TGTGCCAGCAGCCAAGGGACAGGGCTCGACGAGCAGTACTTC
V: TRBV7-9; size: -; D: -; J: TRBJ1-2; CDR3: CASSLVQSDYGYTF; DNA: TGTGCCAGCAGTCTAGTCCAGTCGGACTATGGCTACACCTTC
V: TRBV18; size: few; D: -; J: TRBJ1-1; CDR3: CASATGTPWMNTEAFF; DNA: TGTGCCAGCGCCACAGGGACCCCTTGGATGAACACTGAAGCTTTCTTT
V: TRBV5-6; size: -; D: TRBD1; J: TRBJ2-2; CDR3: CASSPRQGAGELFF; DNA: TGTGCCAGCAGCCCACGACAGGGGGCCGGGGAGCTGTTTTTT
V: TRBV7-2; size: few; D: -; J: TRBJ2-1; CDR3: CASSSAGVYNEQFF; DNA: TGTGCCAGCAGCTCTGCAGGGGTTTACAATGAGCAGTTCTTC
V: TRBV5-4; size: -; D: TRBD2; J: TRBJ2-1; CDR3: CASSLTSGGLGEQFF; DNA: TGTGCCAGCAGCTTGACTAGCGGGGGGCTGGGGGAGCAGTTCTTC
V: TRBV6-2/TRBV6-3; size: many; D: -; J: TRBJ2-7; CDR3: CASSWDERSSYEQYF; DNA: TGTGCCAGCAGTTGGGACGAAAGGAGCTCCTACGAGCAGTACTTC
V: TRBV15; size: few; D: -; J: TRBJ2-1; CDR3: CATSRDRSRLNNEQFF; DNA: TGTGCCACCAGCAGAGACCGGAGCAGACTTAACAATGAGCAGTTCTTC
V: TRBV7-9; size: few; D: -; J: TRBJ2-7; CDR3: CASRTDSYEQYF; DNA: TGTGCCAGCAGAACAGACAGCTACGAGCAGTACTTC
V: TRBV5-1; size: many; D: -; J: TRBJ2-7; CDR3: CASRSGGNYEQYF; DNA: TGCGCCAGCAGGAGCGGTGGAAACTACGAGCAGTACTTC